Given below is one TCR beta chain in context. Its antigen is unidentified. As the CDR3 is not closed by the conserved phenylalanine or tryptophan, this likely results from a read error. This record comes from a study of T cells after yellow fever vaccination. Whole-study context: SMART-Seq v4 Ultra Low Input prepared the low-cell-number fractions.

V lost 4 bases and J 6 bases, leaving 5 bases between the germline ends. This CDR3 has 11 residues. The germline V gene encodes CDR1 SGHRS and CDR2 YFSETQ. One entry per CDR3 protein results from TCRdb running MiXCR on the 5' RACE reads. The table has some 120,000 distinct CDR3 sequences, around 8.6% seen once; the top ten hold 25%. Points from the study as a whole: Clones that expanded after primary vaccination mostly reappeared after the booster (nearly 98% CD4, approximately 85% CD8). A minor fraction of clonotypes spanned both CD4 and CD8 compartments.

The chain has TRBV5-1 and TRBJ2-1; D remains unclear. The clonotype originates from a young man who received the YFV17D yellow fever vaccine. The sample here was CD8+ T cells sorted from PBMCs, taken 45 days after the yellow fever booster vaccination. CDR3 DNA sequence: TGCGCCAGCAGCATAGGCAATGAGCAGTTCTAC. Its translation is CASSIGNEQFY.